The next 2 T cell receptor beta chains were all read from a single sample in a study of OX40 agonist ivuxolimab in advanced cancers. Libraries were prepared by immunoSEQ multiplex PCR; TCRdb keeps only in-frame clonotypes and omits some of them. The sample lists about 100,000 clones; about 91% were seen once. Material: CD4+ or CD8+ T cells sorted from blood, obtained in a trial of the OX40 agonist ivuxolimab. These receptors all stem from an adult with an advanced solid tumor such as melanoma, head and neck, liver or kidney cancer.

CDR3 sequence reads: CASSYSRFLNTEAFF. As DNA, the CDR3 is TGTGCCAGCAGTTACTCCAGGTTCCTGAACACTGAAGCTTTCTTT. The chain uses TRBV6-5 and TRBJ1-1, with unresolved D. The V gene lost 0 bases and the J gene lost 0 bases, with 8 bases spanning the gap. Looked up from germline, CDR1 is MNHEY and CDR2 is SVGAGI. This CDR3 is built from 15 residues.

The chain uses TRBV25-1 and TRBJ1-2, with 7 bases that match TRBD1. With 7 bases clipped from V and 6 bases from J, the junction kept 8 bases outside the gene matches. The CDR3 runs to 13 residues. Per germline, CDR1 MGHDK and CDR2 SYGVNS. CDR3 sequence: CASTPGGLDGYTF. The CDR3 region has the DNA TGTGCCAGCACCCCAGGGGGATTGGATGGCTACACCTTC.